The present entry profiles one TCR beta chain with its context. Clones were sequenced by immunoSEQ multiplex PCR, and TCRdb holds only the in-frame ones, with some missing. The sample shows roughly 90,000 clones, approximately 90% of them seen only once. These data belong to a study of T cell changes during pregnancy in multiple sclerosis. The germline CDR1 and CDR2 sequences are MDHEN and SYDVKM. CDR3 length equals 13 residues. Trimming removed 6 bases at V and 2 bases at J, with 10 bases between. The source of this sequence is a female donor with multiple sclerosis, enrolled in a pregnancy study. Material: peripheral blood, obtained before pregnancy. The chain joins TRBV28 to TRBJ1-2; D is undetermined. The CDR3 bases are TGTGCCAGCAGCCGGACGGGGAACTATGGCTACACCTTC. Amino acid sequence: CASSRTGNYGYTF.